The T cell receptor (beta chain) described here comes from a study of T cells in Graves' hyperthyroidism and ophthalmopathy. Overall study context: Peripheral blood samples were taken at initial diagnosis, prior to any treatment.

RNA transcripts yielded amplified TCR beta CDR3 regions. A first-round RT-PCR of the TCR CDR3 used the HTBI primer set. MiXCR was run by TCRdb on the multiplex PCR reads, yielding one entry per CDR3 protein. The table includes about 210,000 distinct CDR3 sequences, 15% to 20% detected once. Uncontrolled infections, other autoimmune diseases, pregnancy or lactation led to exclusion of patients. This clonotype was seen a handful of times. This receptor was identified in a man aged 50 to 59 with Graves' hyperthyroidism. The specimen was blood.

The CDR3 DNA sequence: TGTGCCAGCAGTTACCCGGAGGGGACCGGGGAGCTGTTTTTT. Protein sequence: CASSYPEGTGELFF. The V call is TRBV6-5, the J call TRBJ2-2, with D perhaps TRBD2 (6 bases). The ends were cut back, 2 bases at V and 5 bases at J, with 9 bases in the middle. The germline V gene encodes CDR1 MNHEY and CDR2 SVGAGI. The CDR3 covers 14 residues.